The rows below give T cell receptor beta chains drawn from one sample of a study of T cells in Graves' hyperthyroidism and ophthalmopathy. A single record per CDR3 protein comes from TCRdb applying MiXCR to the multiplex PCR reads. Here the sample spans 350,000 or so distinct CDR3 sequences, 15% to 20% being singletons. The specimen was blood. Receptors were obtained from a woman aged 35 to 49 with Graves' ophthalmopathy. The CDR3 runs from the conserved cysteine through the conserved F or W. The D gene is left open where the match is weak. Not all rows give a size; the values are once, few, many and, for expanded clones, a class.

V	size	J	D	CDR3	DNA
TRBV6-8	many	TRBJ1-5	TRBD1	CASRRGTGENQPQHF	TGTGCCAGCAGAAGGGGAACAGGGGAAAATCAGCCCCAGCATTTT
TRBV6-2/TRBV6-3	many	TRBJ2-7	TRBD2	CATLAGTRDYEQYF	TGTGCCACCCTAGCTGGGACTAGGGACTACGAGCAGTACTTC
TRBV28	many	TRBJ2-4	NA	CASRGGGPKNIQYF	TGTGCCAGCAGGGGAGGGGGTCCCAAAAACATTCAGTACTTC
TRBV6-1	NA	TRBJ1-2	NA	CASSDPGPNGYTF	TGTGCCAGCAGTGACCCGGGGCCGAATGGCTACACCTTC
TRBV12-3/TRBV12-4	many	TRBJ1-2	TRBD1	CASSRGQGEGGYTF	TGTGCCAGCAGCCGCGGACAGGGGGAAGGTGGCTACACCTTC
TRBV12-3/TRBV12-4	NA	TRBJ2-5	NA	CATMDSGGEETQYF	TGTGCCACCATGGATTCAGGGGGGGAGGAGACCCAGTACTTC
TRBV4-1	many	TRBJ2-2	NA	CASSQGDRGTGELFF	TGCGCCAGCAGCCAAGGAGACCGGGGCACCGGGGAGCTGTTTTTT
TRBV3-1	many	TRBJ1-2	NA	CASSYGEGYTF	TGTGCCAGCAGTTACGGGGAAGGCTACACCTTC
TRBV30	NA	TRBJ2-6	NA	CAWSGVWWAGSGANVLTF	TGTGCCTGGAGTGGCGTCTGGTGGGCTGGCTCTGGGGCCAACGTCCTGACTTTC
TRBV28	many	TRBJ1-2	TRBD1	CASSFTTGGYYGYTF	TGTGCCAGCAGTTTTACGACAGGGGGCTACTATGGCTACACCTTC
TRBV4-2	many	TRBJ2-7	TRBD1	CASSPSRRDRTYEQYF	TGTGCCAGCAGCCCGAGTCGCCGGGACAGGACCTACGAGCAGTACTTC
TRBV6-1	many	TRBJ2-7	TRBD1	CASRTGTDSYYEQYF	TGTGCCAGCAGGACCGGGACAGACTCATACTACGAGCAGTACTTC
TRBV6-1	few	TRBJ2-7	NA	CASTQTSGVHEQYF	TGTGCCAGCACCCAAACATCAGGAGTCCACGAGCAGTACTTC
TRBV28	few	TRBJ2-5	TRBD1	CASSSGGQGSETQYF	TGTGCCAGCAGTTCAGGGGGACAGGGGAGCGAGACCCAGTACTTC
TRBV6-5	many	TRBJ2-5	TRBD1	CASSTPTGGRGTQYF	TGTGCCAGCAGTACCCCGACAGGGGGCCGAGGGACCCAGTACTTC
TRBV2	many	TRBJ1-2	NA	CASTQMAGQGGYTF	TGTGCCAGCACCCAGATGGCAGGGCAGGGTGGCTACACCTTC
TRBV3-1	many	TRBJ1-2	NA	CASSQEGRGLGYTF	TGTGCCAGCAGCCAAGAAGGACGGGGGCTAGGCTACACCTTC
TRBV6-4	NA	TRBJ1-5	NA	CASSDSGTDTQHF	TGCGCCAGCAGTGACTCTGGCACAGATACGCAGCATTTT
TRBV30	many	TRBJ2-2	TRBD1	CAWSPGTGYTGELFF	TGTGCCTGGAGCCCCGGGACAGGGTACACCGGGGAGCTGTTTTTT
TRBV7-8	NA	TRBJ2-5	TRBD2	CASSLDFGREWETQYF	TGTGCCAGCAGCTTAGACTTCGGGAGGGAATGGGAGACCCAGTACTTC
TRBV7-9	many	TRBJ1-1	TRBD1	CASSQGTGPNTEAFF	TGTGCCAGCAGCCAAGGGACAGGGCCGAACACTGAAGCTTTCTTT
TRBV7-3	many	TRBJ1-1	NA	CASSLRHGITEAFF	TGTGCCAGCAGCTTAAGGCATGGTATCACTGAAGCTTTCTTT
TRBV7-7	many	TRBJ2-7	TRBD1	CASDREIYEQYF	TGTGCTAGCGACAGGGAAATCTACGAGCAGTACTTC
TRBV7-9	NA	TRBJ1-1	NA	CASSLEQAPIEAFF	TGTGCCAGCAGCTTAGAACAGGCGCCGATTGAAGCTTTCTTT
TRBV24-1	NA	TRBJ2-7	TRBD2	CATSAGLATHEQYF	TGTGCCACCAGTGCCGGACTAGCGACCCACGAGCAGTACTTC
TRBV25-1	many	TRBJ1-1	NA	CASSEGSGYLDTEAFF	TGTGCCAGCAGTGAAGGCTCAGGGTATTTGGACACTGAAGCTTTCTTT
TRBV28	many	TRBJ2-7	TRBD2	CASSFHGTSYEQYF	TGTGCCAGCAGTTTCCACGGGACTAGCTACGAGCAGTACTTC
TRBV14	many	TRBJ2-2	NA	CASSRMKNTGELFF	TGTGCCAGCAGCCGTATGAAGAACACCGGGGAGCTGTTTTTT
TRBV11-1	many	TRBJ1-1	NA	CASSHRDTEAFF	TGTGCCAGCAGCCATCGGGATACTGAAGCTTTCTTT
TRBV6-5	many	TRBJ2-2	TRBD2	CASSPRRTSRNTGELFF	TGTGCCAGCAGCCCACGACGGACTAGCAGAAACACCGGGGAGCTGTTTTTT
TRBV27	many	TRBJ1-2	NA	CASSFPSGGYTF	TGTGCCAGCAGTTTTCCCTCAGGGGGCTACACCTTC
TRBV6-2/TRBV6-3	NA	TRBJ2-2	NA	CASAQYGSGELFF	TGTGCCAGCGCGCAGTATGGGTCCGGGGAGCTGTTTTTT
TRBV29-1	many	TRBJ1-2	NA	CSVEIRDGGYTF	TGCAGCGTTGAGATCAGGGATGGTGGCTACACCTTC
TRBV18	few	TRBJ2-7	NA	CASSIDRYEQYF	TGTGCCAGCTCAATAGACAGATACGAGCAGTACTTC
TRBV11-2	many	TRBJ2-7	TRBD2	CASSLGPSGYEQYF	TGTGCCAGCAGCTTAGGGCCTAGCGGATACGAGCAGTACTTC
TRBV12-3/TRBV12-4	NA	TRBJ1-1	NA	CANNPLGQNTEAFF	TGTGCCAACAATCCCCTCGGACAGAACACTGAAGCCTTCTTT
TRBV6-2/TRBV6-3	many	TRBJ2-7	TRBD1	CASSYGMTGPITYEQYF	TGTGCCAGCAGTTACGGTATGACAGGGCCCATCACCTACGAGCAGTACTTC
TRBV2	many	TRBJ1-5	NA	CASSGGRRQTQPQHF	TGTGCCAGCAGTGGGGGCAGGCGGCAGACTCAGCCCCAGCATTTT
TRBV12-3/TRBV12-4	many	TRBJ2-7	NA	CASSLGAKLEQYF	TGTGCCAGCAGTTTAGGGGCCAAACTGGAGCAGTACTTC
TRBV4-1	many	TRBJ2-7	TRBD2	CASSQGGGLSYEQYF	TGCGCCAGCAGCCAAGGGGGAGGGCTCTCCTACGAGCAGTACTTC
TRBV6-1	many	TRBJ2-5	NA	CASSADFWETQYF	TGTGCCAGCAGTGCCGACTTCTGGGAGACCCAGTACTTC
TRBV19	many	TRBJ2-7	TRBD1	CASSRGQLDYEQYF	TGTGCCAGTAGTAGGGGACAGCTAGACTACGAGCAGTACTTC
TRBV12-3/TRBV12-4	NA	TRBJ2-7	NA	CASSPGRAGTGYEQYF	TGTGCCAGCAGCCCAGGACGCGCCGGTACAGGCTACGAGCAGTACTTC
TRBV3-1	few	TRBJ2-4	TRBD2	CASSQDPVAGVGKNIQYF	TGTGCCAGCAGCCAAGATCCCGTAGCGGGAGTCGGCAAAAACATTCAGTACTTC
TRBV3-1	many	TRBJ2-1	NA	CASSPNYNEQFF	TGTGCCAGCAGCCCTAATTACAATGAGCAGTTCTTC
TRBV7-9	NA	TRBJ2-2	NA	CASRQGLGRELRITGELFF	TGTGCCAGCAGACAGGGGTTGGGGCGGGAGCTTCGGATCACCGGGGAGCTGTTTTTT
TRBV19	many	TRBJ1-1	NA	CASSIGGFEAFF	TGTGCCAGTAGTATTGGGGGGTTCGAAGCTTTCTTT
TRBV6-2/TRBV6-3	many	TRBJ2-2	NA	CASNQGSAGELFF	TGTGCCAGCAATCAGGGGAGCGCCGGGGAGCTGTTTTTT
TRBV19	NA	TRBJ2-2	NA	CASLKASNTGELFF	TGTGCCAGTCTAAAGGCCTCGAACACCGGGGAGCTGTTTTTT
TRBV12-3/TRBV12-4	many	TRBJ1-5	NA	CASSPISQGLYSNQPQHF	TGTGCCAGCAGTCCAATTTCCCAGGGCCTATATAGCAATCAGCCCCAGCATTTT
TRBV20-1	many	TRBJ2-5	NA	CSARLGTPQETQYF	TGCAGTGCTCGCCTAGGGACTCCTCAAGAGACCCAGTACTTC